The present T cell receptor beta chain was sequenced within a study of cytomegalovirus exposure and HLA in healthy donors (dated by TCRdb to about 2017). About the full investigation: According to an earlier analysis of a few hundred of the donors, roughly 180 million T cells yielded 95 million to 140 million unique TCR beta sequences and around 280 Gb of sequence data. About 280 gigabases of sequencing data and around 88 million unique TCR sequences made up an early release that covered fewer than 650 HLA-typed donors. The genetic ancestry cluster associated with self-reported Caucasian donors included 70% to 85% of the 300 to 400 genotyped donors. The study was designed to test whether signatures of past pathogen exposure could be identified by cataloging public T cell receptors. Using immunosequencing, the study profiled T cell repertoires from 640 or so subjects and related those repertoires to cytomegalovirus serostatus. Along with the roughly 700-subject first cohort, a separate validation cohort of over 90 different subjects was used. The study combined high-throughput TCR immunosequencing, statistical association of individual TCRs with disease status, and machine learning to predict cytomegalovirus infection status. A later analysis re-examined previously published TCR beta repertoires from more than 550 donors and added high-resolution HLA genotyping to investigate patterns of TCR occurrence. Rather than drawing on any new phenotypic data, the later analysis identified candidate immune exposures from TCR beta sequences and the way those sequences occurred across donors. In an earlier analysis of several hundred of the donors, high-throughput TCR beta sequencing was used to judge whether each TCR beta V gene segment behaved as functional or pseudogenic. Donor age, sex, ethnicity and CMV serostatus were compiled alongside the repertoire data. Genome-wide SNP genotypes for about 65% of the roughly 670 donors were used in a later genetic analysis, which treated that subset as a discovery cohort. All discovery cohort repertoires had been generated on a single sequencing platform. HLA typing covered class I and class II loci at four-digit resolution. The number of donors typed differed by locus, with roughly 620-640 for A, B, C, DRB1 and DQB1, 522 for DQA1, 600 to 610 for DPA1, and around 430 for DPB1. Several DR-DQ haplotypes were treated as single units for association and clustering because of strong linkage in the cohort. Across approximately 400 genotyped donors of the cohort, an average of approximately 220,000 unique TCR beta nucleotide sequences per donor were sequenced, and approximately 17% of those sequences were non-productive.

A remark on this clone: Which antigen it targets is not known. Qualities for individual bases were not recorded, and no much larger clone is one base off.

What the research found in general, with its limitations: The authors suggested that the approach could potentially be generalized to other disease states and immunological phenotypes. In both the original and validation cohorts, the classifier was reported to diagnose cytomegalovirus status with high specificity and sensitivity. A further reported finding was that TCR beta sequences accurately predicted the HLA-A and HLA-B alleles for most subjects in the first cohort. Broadly in line with IMGT annotations, most TCR beta V segments showed up in productive rearrangements about 87% or about 30% of the time in an earlier analysis of under 700 of the donors. In a later analysis, HLA-associated TCR beta chains were found to be more clonally expanded and to have lower generation probabilities than equally common non-associated chains. In a later genetic analysis, a missense DCLRE1C variant was associated with V-gene and J-gene trimming of TCR beta chains, and the association was replicated in an independent cohort. Because some donors lacked HLA typing at each locus, the association tests relied only on the typed subset. Immune exposure information for the cohort was limited to CMV serostatus. The study listed approximately 150 TCR beta chains as associated with cytomegalovirus. In vitro tests confirmed that a few of the cytomegalovirus-associated TCR beta chains recognize cytomegalovirus antigens. In a later genetic analysis, fewer N-insertions in productive TCRs were reported among donors in an Asian-associated ancestry cluster than the approximately 710-donor mean. A later analysis associated about 18,000 TCR beta sequences with specific HLA alleles at a false discovery rate of 0.05. This cohort had only TCR beta chains sequenced, and the lack of alpha or paired-chain data limited which features could be detected. A later analysis found that TCR association rates varied across HLA loci, with DRB1 alleles showing the most associated TCRs and HLA-C alleles the fewest. Across donors, most TCR sequences were observed very rarely, whereas some public TCRs were present in many individuals. Sequencing depth was assumed to be roughly uniform across donors in the presence/absence analyses, though that assumption may not hold. The sequencing pipeline was judged likely to have produced a cluster of highly shared sequence variants as a technical artifact. When HLA alleles, especially DR and DQ, strongly co-occurred, TCR associations were difficult to assign to individual alleles. Over 15 rarely observed V segments, including chromosome 9 orphons, were excluded from the earlier analysis of a few hundred of the donors because counts were too low. In a later analysis, several top co-occurrence clusters were reported to appear linked to parvovirus B19, influenza, CMV and Epstein-Barr virus. According to a later analysis, most CMV-associated TCR beta chains appeared to be HLA-restricted, and the HLA associations seemed to be driven largely by CMV exposure. Correlated functional status among segregating V segments might reflect linkage disequilibrium, but an unknown experimental factor could not be ruled out.

In total, approximately 690 healthy bone marrow donors made up the cohort. At the time of sampling, all cohort members were nominally healthy, though unrecorded immune exposures were likely present. The donor tested CMV seronegative, placing the donor among the 350 or so seronegative members of the cohort. A peripheral blood sample was provided by each donor, and peripheral blood mononuclear cells were used for TCR beta sequencing. Genomic DNA extraction from the blood cell samples was performed with the Qiagen DNeasy Blood Extraction Kit. Libraries were constructed by the immunoSEQ multiplex PCR assay. For the multiplex PCR, a mixture combining 60 forward primers for TCR Vbeta segments and 13 reverse primers for TCR Jbeta segments was used. A multiplex PCR assay on genomic DNA amplified the CDR3 region of rearranged TCR beta genes. The Illumina HiSeq System was used to sequence the amplified TCR beta libraries as 87-base-pair reads. Per the authors' processing: A later analysis tallied about 77 million unique TCR beta chains across the 666 repertoires, and 10 million to 11 million of those chains were shared by two or more donors. Raw reads were error-corrected and collapsed into unique sequences with a nearest-neighbor algorithm that merged closely related sequences to remove PCR and sequencing errors. Alignment of CDR3 sequences to IMGT reference sequences was used to assign V, D and J gene segments. For a sequence to be retained, a match of at least six nucleotides was required to both a V gene segment and a J gene segment. Rearrangements were called productive when the CDR3 lacked stop codons and stayed in frame with V and J; all others were non-productive. CDR3 was defined according to IMGT convention as the region running from the second conserved V-encoded cysteine to the conserved J-encoded phenylalanine. The earlier analysis of about 620 of the donors excluded sequences that lacked an unambiguous match to a single V gene segment. An earlier analysis of some 610 of the donors called V segments functional above 56.7% productive rearrangements and segregating when the between-donor standard deviation exceeded 5%. A statistical classification framework was developed to diagnose cytomegalovirus status using the catalog of TCR beta chain sequences. In a later analysis, V and J genes were assigned by comparing TCR nucleotide sequences against IMGT/GENE-DB human TR gene sequences. The TCRdist pipeline was used in a later analysis to assign CDR3 sequences and most-parsimonious VDJ recombination scenarios. In a later analysis, each TCR beta chain was defined by its CDR3 amino acid sequence together with its V-gene family, and reads lacking a unique V-gene family were excluded. A later analysis removed 550 to 700 highly shared, low-generation-probability nucleotide sequences to deal with suspected cross-contamination and a sequencing artifact. In a later analysis, a clonal expansion index was calculated for each public chain from normalized within-repertoire ranks of inferred template counts. In a later analysis, generation probabilities were computed with a VDJ recombination model fitted to out-of-frame rearrangements, and the resulting probabilities were checked against IGoR. A later analysis scored TCR-TCR, TCR-HLA and TCR-CMV co-occurrence with hypergeometric tests, applying a repertoire-size bias correction to TCR pairs. False discovery rates were estimated in a later analysis by permuting HLA or CMV assignments 20 times. In a later analysis, co-occurring TCRs were grouped using DBSCAN, with TCRdist sequence similarity added in when clustering inside HLA-allele-positive subsets. For co-occurrence clustering, repertoires with fewer than 30,000 or more than 120,000 public chains were excluded, along with roughly 5 repertoires with anomalous nucleotide sharing. TCRdb obtained this table from immuneACCESS and retained in-frame rearrangements with V and J assigned. These tables miss some clones; where compared with another copy, unresolved V genes account for less than half of the shortfall, and the remainder is unexplained. The V and J calls and the clone size are those of that table, but D and trimming were determined from the DNA. In this sample the table shows about 90,000 clones, around 80% of which occur a single time. The ten largest make up 0.45% to 0.6% of the sample.

The receptor comes from a man aged 25 to 45 in good health and CMV-seronegative. Sequencing was carried out using PBMCs.

The nucleotide sequence is given as TGTGCCAGCAGCTTCCTCGGGGTAGCGAATTCACCCCTCCACTTT. Translated, it gives CASSFLGVANSPLHF. Rearrangement joined TRBV7-9 to TRBJ1-6; no D gene is confidently identified. According to the germline V gene (reference sequence), CDR1 reads SEHNR and CDR2 reads FQNEAQ. Trimming removed 3 bases from V and 7 bases from J, leaving 13 bases between the germline ends. The CDR3 runs 15 residues from the cysteine to the phenylalanine. The sequence is cut down to CDR3 DNA, 45 bases in frame from base 1.